The rows below give T cell receptor beta chains drawn from one sample of a study of blood T cell repertoires in COVID-19. The method was immunoSEQ multiplex PCR; TCRdb's version includes in-frame clones alone and lacks a portion of them. The sample includes 250,000 or so clones, about nine tenths of them seen just once. Material for sequencing was peripheral blood. All receptors derive from a woman aged 40 to 55 who had recovered from COVID-19. Both conserved end residues are part of each CDR3. A D gene is named only where the DNA matches it firmly. Size is stated for part of the rows, as once, few or many counts, or as a class when the clone is expanded.

>TRBD1|TRBJ2-5|TRBV18|-
TGTGCCAGCTCACCACAAGGGACAGGGACAGGGCAAGAGACCCAGTACTTC
CASSPQGTGTGQETQYF
>TRBD2|TRBJ2-7|TRBV6-6|-
TGTGCCAGCAGTTATTCCAGCGGGAGGGCCCCCTACGAGCAGTACTTC
CASSYSSGRAPYEQYF
>-|TRBJ2-5|TRBV12-3/TRBV12-4|-
TGTGCCAGCAGTTTATCAGGGCGGGAGACCCAGTACTTC
CASSLSGRETQYF
>TRBD2|TRBJ2-7|TRBV28|-
TGTGCCAGCAGTTCCCGACTAGCGGGAGCCTACGAGCAGTACTTC
CASSSRLAGAYEQYF
>-|TRBJ2-5|TRBV7-3|-
TGTGCCAGCAGCTTAGGGTCGGGTTTACAAGAGACCCAGTACTTC
CASSLGSGLQETQYF
>-|TRBJ2-7|TRBV9|-
TGTGCCAGCAGCGCCGACGGGAATTCATACGAGCAGTACTTC
CASSADGNSYEQYF
>-|TRBJ1-1|TRBV29-1|-
TGCAGCGTTGTTGCGAATACGGACACTGAAGCTTTCTTT
CSVVANTDTEAFF
>-|TRBJ2-1|TRBV10-3|-
TGTGCCACCCAGGAGGCTAATCTGGATGAGCAGTTCTTC
CATQEANLDEQFF
>TRBD1|TRBJ2-1|TRBV9|-
TGTGCCAGCACGCGGACAGGGTTGAATGAGCAGTTCTTC
CASTRTGLNEQFF
>-|TRBJ1-2|TRBV3-1/TRBV3-2|once
TGTGCCAGCAGCGTCACAGGAGACCCTAACTATGGCTACACCTTC
CASSVTGDPNYGYTF
>-|TRBJ1-2|TRBV21-1|-
TGTGCCAGCAGCCTAATCTCTGCGGCCAACTATGGCTACACCTTC
CASSLISAANYGYTF
>TRBD2|TRBJ2-2|TRBV7-8|-
TGTGCCAGCAGCCCCGGGACTAGCGGAACCACCGGGGAGCTGTTTTTT
CASSPGTSGTTGELFF
>TRBD2|TRBJ2-7|TRBV28|-
TGTGCCAGCAGGTTTGCACTAGCGGGAGGTCAGCGGTACTTC
CASRFALAGGQRYF
>TRBD1|TRBJ2-7|TRBV6-5|-
TGTGCCATCTCCGCGACAGGGGTCTACGAGCAGTACTTC
CAISATGVYEQYF
>-|TRBJ2-7|TRBV5-1|-
TGCGCCAGCAGCCGACCTGAGGACAGCTCCTACGAGCAGTACTTC
CASSRPEDSSYEQYF
>TRBD1|TRBJ2-5|TRBV11-1|once
TGTGCCAGCAGCTTAGGGGGACAGGGGGCACAAGAGACCCAGTACTTC
CASSLGGQGAQETQYF
>TRBD2|TRBJ2-2|TRBV19|-
TGTGCCAGTAGCCGGACTAGCGGGAGCGCGGACACCGGGGAGCTGTTTTTT
CASSRTSGSADTGELFF
>TRBD1|TRBJ1-1|TRBV10-2|-
TGCGCCAGCAGTGAGTCCGGGACAGGTAGTACTGAAGCTTTCTTT
CASSESGTGSTEAFF
>TRBD2|TRBJ2-2|TRBV5-1|-
TGCGCCAGCAGCGCGAGGACTAGCGGGAACACCGGGGAGCTGTTTTTT
CASSARTSGNTGELFF
>-|TRBJ1-6|TRBV7-3|-
TGTGCCAGCAGCTTAATAGGCGGAAATAATTCACCCCTCCACTTT
CASSLIGGNNSPLHF
>TRBD1|TRBJ2-5|TRBV5-1|-
TGCGCCAGCAGCTCAACAGGGGAAGAGACCCAGTACTTC
CASSSTGEETQYF
>-|TRBJ1-2|TRBV2|-
TGTGCCAGCAGTTCTATTCTAGGCTACACCTTC
CASSSILGYTF
>TRBD1|TRBJ2-7|TRBV30|-
TGTGCCTGGAACACCGGCTGGGACAGCCTTTTCCTCGTTTTC
CAWNTGWDSLFLVF
>TRBD1|TRBJ1-1|TRBV4-2|-
TGTGCCAGCAGCCAAGTCGCAGGACAGGACACTGAAGCTTTCTTT
CASSQVAGQDTEAFF
>TRBD2|TRBJ2-3|TRBV27|-
TGTGCCAGCAGTTTAGAGGCTAGCGGGAGTTGGGCGACAGATACGCAGTATTTT
CASSLEASGSWATDTQYF
>TRBD2|TRBJ2-1|TRBV11-2|-
TGTGCCAGCAGCCCTCGGACCCGGGACTACCCTCACAATGAGCAGTTCTTC
CASSPRTRDYPHNEQFF
>TRBD1|TRBJ1-1|TRBV28|-
TGTGCCAGCAGTTTATTGGGGGACAGGGAATCTTCTGAAGCTTTCTTT
CASSLLGDRESSEAFF
>TRBD2|TRBJ2-7|TRBV5-4|-
TGTGCCAGCAGCTTGGTTGCGGGAGGGTCCTACGAGCAGTACTTC
CASSLVAGGSYEQYF
>TRBD2|TRBJ2-5|TRBV3-1/TRBV3-2|-
TGTGCCAGCAGCCTAGCGGGAGCCCAAGAGACCCAGTACTTC
CASSLAGAQETQYF
>-|TRBJ2-7|TRBV2|-
TGTGCCAGCTCTCTAGCGATTATCCAGTACTTC
CASSLAIIQYF
>TRBD1|TRBJ2-3|TRBV5-1|few
TGCGCCAGCAGCTTGGAGGGACAGGGCGGGGATACGCAGTATTTT
CASSLEGQGGDTQYF
>-|TRBJ1-1|TRBV7-2|-
TGTGCCAGCAGCTTAGCTCCAGGGGCCAACACTGAAGCTTTCTTT
CASSLAPGANTEAFF
>TRBD1|TRBJ2-5|TRBV9|-
TGTGCCAGCAGCGAGGGACAGGGAACGAGAGAGACCCAGTACTTC
CASSEGQGTRETQYF
>TRBD1|TRBJ1-1|TRBV14|-
TGTGCCAGCAGCCCACGACAGGGGGGTGAAGCTTTCTTT
CASSPRQGGEAFF
>-|TRBJ1-5|TRBV24-1|few
TGTGCCACCAGTGACACCGGGACGGGAGATAATCAGCCCCAGCATTTT
CATSDTGTGDNQPQHF
>TRBD1|TRBJ1-6|TRBV27|once
TGTGCCAGCAGTAAAAGACAGGGGGTCGGTTCACCCCTCCACTTT
CASSKRQGVGSPLHF
>-|TRBJ2-7|TRBV29-1|-
TGCAGCACCCTGGCGGGGGCTATCTACGAGCAGTACTTC
CSTLAGAIYEQYF
>TRBD1|TRBJ1-1|TRBV24-1|-
TGTGCCACCAGTGATTCGCGGACAGGGATGAACACTGAAGCTTTCTTT
CATSDSRTGMNTEAFF
>TRBD1|TRBJ2-3|TRBV6-5|-
TGTGCCAGCAGTTACTCAGAGGGACAGGGGTGGAATACGCAGTATTTT
CASSYSEGQGWNTQYF
>TRBD2|TRBJ2-5|TRBV4-2|-
TGTGCCAGCAGCCAAGCTACTAGCGTAGAGACCCAGTACTTC
CASSQATSVETQYF
>TRBD2|TRBJ2-3|TRBV5-1|-
TGCGCCAGCAGCTTGGTAGCGGGAGCAACAGATACGCAGTATTTT
CASSLVAGATDTQYF
>TRBD1|TRBJ2-4|TRBV6-5|-
TGTGCCAGCAGTTATAGGGGACAGGGTAAAAACATTCAGTACTTC
CASSYRGQGKNIQYF
>-|TRBJ1-2|TRBV28|-
TGTGCCAGCATTAAGGCCAGCGACTATGGCTACACCTTC
CASIKASDYGYTF
>-|TRBJ2-1|TRBV7-6|-
TGTGCCAGCAGCACAACGGGGTTGTCCTACAATGAGCAGTTCTTC
CASSTTGLSYNEQFF
>-|TRBJ2-3|TRBV7-9|-
TGTGCCAGCAGCTCAGGTTGGGACTCCCGCACAGATACGCAGTATTTT
CASSSGWDSRTDTQYF
>-|TRBJ1-3|TRBV6-6|-
TGTGCCAGCAGTTACGGGCCCTCTGGAAACACCATATATTTT
CASSYGPSGNTIYF
>TRBD2|TRBJ2-1|TRBV10-3|once
TGTGCCATCAGTGAGTCTACGGCTAGCGGGAGCAATGAGCAGTTCTTC
CAISESTASGSNEQFF
>-|TRBJ2-7|TRBV19|-
TGTGCCAGTAGTATAGGGGCAGGGGTCCGGCACGAGCAGTACTTC
CASSIGAGVRHEQYF